Shown below are 28 T cell receptor beta chains from a single sample sequenced in a study of early T cells in non-severe SARS-CoV-2 infection. Each CDR3 protein is one row after TCRdb ran MiXCR on the 5' RACE reads. The table records fewer than 65,000 distinct CDR3 sequences, approximately 9% of them present only once. The sequenced sample was whole blood. Receptors were obtained from an adult who was a healthcare worker with PCR-confirmed SARS-CoV-2 infection or an uninfected control (not recorded which).

This clonotype was observed many times. This rearrangement joins TRBV9 to TRBJ1-5, with D possibly being TRBD1 (6 bases). Trimming shortened V by 0 bases and J by 5 bases, and 12 bases separated the two germline ends. Germline V gene data show CDR1 as SGDLS and CDR2 as YYNGEE. The CDR3 covers 15 residues. CDR3 DNA: TGTGCCAGCAGCGTAGCTGGGAGGGGGGATCAGCCCCAGCATTTT. This encodes CASSVAGRGDQPQHF.

This clonotype occurred many times. The rearrangement uses TRBV7-3 and TRBJ2-3, with D possibly matching TRBD1 (7 bases). The CDR3 is made up of 14 amino acids. CDR1 is SGHTA and CDR2 is FQGTGA in the germline V gene. Trimming left V 6 bases short and J 3 bases short, with 13 bases between. DNA for the CDR3: TGTGCCAGCAGTTCAGGGGGGTTTACAGATACGCAGTATTTT. Protein sequence: CASSSGGFTDTQYF. Drawing the rest from reference TRBV7-3 and TRBJ2-3, the complete variable domain is GAGVSQTPSNKVTEKGKYVELRCDPISGHTALYWYRQSLGQGPEFLIYFQGTGAADDSGLPNDRFFAVRPEGSVSTLKIQRTERGDSAVYLCASSSGGFTDTQYFGPGTRLTVL.

This chain joins TRBV19 and TRBJ2-3; unclear D gene. Germline CDR1 LNHDA, CDR2 SQIVND (reference sequence). V was trimmed by 3 bases and J by 4 bases, leaving 8 bases between them. The CDR3 totals 13 residues. CDR3 in DNA: TGTGCCAGTAGTATCCATAGGGCAGATACGCAGTATTTT. Protein: CASSIHRADTQYF.

This clonotype was counted many times. The chain combines TRBV5-4 with TRBJ1-4; maybe TRBD1 (5 bases). The CDR3 runs 18 residues. CDR1 and CDR2 (germline): SGHNT, YYREEE (reference sequence). V gave up 2 bases and J gave up 5 bases, with 22 bases separating them. Here the CDR3 reads CASSLGVFTPDGNEKLFF. The CDR3 nucleotides are TGTGCCAGCAGCTTAGGGGTCTTCACACCCGACGGGAATGAAAAACTGTTTTTT.

There are a few counts of this clonotype. Written as DNA, the CDR3 is TGTGCCTGGAGCGGGCCGTCCTCTGGGGCCAACGTCCTGACTTTC. Its protein product is CAWSGPSSGANVLTF. The chain joins TRBV30 to TRBJ2-6, with unresolved D. Trimming pared 3 bases from V and 0 bases from J, leaving 9 bases between. Germline V CDR1 and CDR2: GTSNPN, SVGIG (reference sequence). The CDR3 extends over 15 amino acids.

The chain employs TRBV7-2 and TRBJ2-1; D is unclear. This CDR3 is built from 14 residues. Germline assignment: CDR1 SGHTA and CDR2 FQGNSA. Trimming removed 0 bases from V and 9 bases from J, with 12 bases in between. The CDR3 spells CASSLATLGAEQFF. The CDR3 DNA follows: TGTGCCAGCAGCTTAGCGACTCTCGGCGCTGAGCAGTTCTTC.

V usage is TRBV11-2 and J usage is TRBJ2-3, with 10 bases matching TRBD2. CDR3 length: 16 residues. The ends lost 5 bases at V and 1 base at J; junction bases unmatched: 6. Per the germline V gene, CDR1 is SGHAT and CDR2 is FQNNGV. CDR3 sequence (DNA): TGTGCCAGCAGCGGGGGACTAGCGCTTGGCACAGATACGCAGTATTTT. Amino acid sequence: CASSGGLALGTDTQYF.

This clonotype was recorded at least ten times. In nucleotides, the CDR3 is TGTGCCAGCAGTGAGGGGCACACAGATACGCAGTATTTT. This encodes CASSEGHTDTQYF. The rearrangement uses TRBV25-1 and TRBJ2-3; maybe TRBD1 (5 bases). Trimming left V 3 bases short and J 2 bases short, with 6 bases between. The CDR3 has 13 residues. Germline V lookup: CDR1 MGHDK, CDR2 SYGVNS.

There are a few counts of this clonotype. This chain links TRBV5-1 with TRBJ1-2, with D perhaps TRBD1 (6 bases). This CDR3 is 13 amino acids long. Trimming took off 5 bases at V and 8 bases at J, with 16 bases between the two ends. Per germline, CDR1 SGHRS and CDR2 YFSETQ. The CDR3 protein is CASRVLGGDGYTF. The CDR3 bases are TGCGCCAGCAGAGTTTTGGGGGGCGACGGCTACACCTTC.

The V and J genes are TRBV2 and TRBJ1-1; possible D gene TRBD1, 6 bases. The CDR3 totals 14 residues. The V and J ends lost 5 bases and 1 base respectively, with 11 bases between them. The germline gives CDR1 SNHLY, CDR2 FYNNEI. This chain's CDR3 is CASSTYRENTEAFF. The CDR3 DNA reads TGTGCCAGCAGTACCTACAGGGAGAACACTGAAGCTTTCTTT.

This clonotype was seen only once. The chain employs TRBV5-6 and TRBJ2-7; 7 bases are shared with TRBD2. The length of the CDR3 is 14 residues. CDR1 is SGHDT, CDR2 YYEEEE, per germline. V lost 5 bases to trimming and J lost 5 bases; unmatched junction nucleotides: 10. The CDR3 DNA follows: TGTGCCAGCAGTCCACTTGCGGGGGTTCACGAGCAGTACGTC. As protein: CASSPLAGVHEQYV.

This clonotype was seen only a few times. This rearrangement joins TRBV24-1 to TRBJ2-2; 7 bases align to TRBD2. CDR3 length equals 14 residues. Germline V CDR1 and CDR2: KGHDR, SFDVKD. V lost 9 bases to trimming and J lost 2 bases; unmatched junction nucleotides: 5. CDR3 region: CATGGLYNTGELFF. In nucleotides, the CDR3 is TGTGCCACCGGGGGACTATACAACACCGGGGAGCTGTTTTTT.

This clonotype was counted a few times. The chain recombines TRBV7-2 with TRBJ2-5; D is unresolved. The length of the CDR3 is 13 residues. Per germline, CDR1 SGHTA and CDR2 FQGNSA. Trimming removed 1 base at V and 6 bases at J, with 9 bases between. CDR3 DNA: TGTGCCAGCAGCTTAGAAGGTAGAAAGACCCAGTACTTC. Protein product: CASSLEGRKTQYF.

The chain carries TRBV20-1 and TRBJ2-1; perhaps TRBD2 as D (5 bases). V lost 3 bases to trimming and J lost 5 bases, with 11 bases between them. The germline gives CDR1 DFQATT, CDR2 SNEGSKA (reference sequence). The CDR3 is made up of 13 amino acids. The DNA for the CDR3 is TGCAGTGCTAGTCGGACTCCGAACAATGAGCAGTTCTTC. As protein: CSASRTPNNEQFF.

The genes are TRBV5-6 and TRBJ1-5, with 10 positions matching TRBD1. Germline trimming cut 4 bases from V and 0 bases from J; bases unmatched to any gene: 16. Germline CDR1 SGHDT, CDR2 YYEEEE. The length of the CDR3 is 20 residues. The CDR3 here is CASSRTGTGTGEYSNQPQHF. CDR3 DNA sequence: TGTGCCAGCAGCCGGACTGGAACTGGGACAGGGGAGTATAGCAATCAGCCCCAGCATTTT.

There are many counts of this clonotype. The chain joins TRBV24-1 to TRBJ2-5; TRBD2 agrees at 8 bases. The germline CDR1 and CDR2 sequences are KGHDR and SFDVKD. V was pared by 5 bases and J by 3 bases, with 4 bases of the junction left unmatched. The CDR3 contains 14 residues. The CDR3 sequence is CATSAGGAEETQYF. For the CDR3, the DNA is TGTGCCACCAGTGCGGGGGGGGCCGAAGAGACCCAGTACTTC.

The gene calls are TRBV5-5 and TRBJ2-3; 8 bases agree with TRBD1. Trimming cost V 4 bases and J 3 bases; bases outside gene matches: 1. The CDR3 extends over 13 amino acids. Germline V gene lookup returns CDR1 SGHKS and CDR2 YYEKEE (reference sequence). CDR3 loop: CASSDRGTDTQYF. DNA for the CDR3: TGTGCCAGCAGCGACAGGGGAACAGATACGCAGTATTTT.

The V gene is TRBV6-1, the J gene TRBJ2-3; the D gene is possibly TRBD2 (5 bases). Germline V gives CDR1 MNHNS, CDR2 SASEGT. The CDR3 has 13 amino acids. Between the trimmed V and J ends, which lost 11 bases and 2 bases, there was a span of 14 bases. Here the CDR3 reads CAGLAPATDTQYF. The CDR3 DNA sequence: TGTGCCGGACTCGCTCCCGCCACAGATACGCAGTATTTT.

Many counts were recorded for this clonotype. This chain uses TRBV20-1 with TRBJ1-2; D call uncertain. The CDR3 is made up of 14 amino acids. Germline CDR1 reads DFQATT; CDR2 reads SNEGSKA (reference sequence). Deletions cut 2 bases from V and 4 bases from J, with 14 bases between. CDR3 nucleotides: TGCAGTGCTAGATGGACGCCCCCGCGCTATGGCTACACCTTC. This codes for CSARWTPPRYGYTF.

The chain has TRBV7-2 and TRBJ1-2; maybe TRBD1 (5 bases). The CDR3 is 16 residues long. Trimming took off 4 bases at V and 7 bases at J, with 22 bases between the two ends. Germline CDR1 reads SGHTA; CDR2 reads FQGNSA. The CDR3 coding sequence is TGTGCCAGCAGCTACCCCGGCGGGCTAGGCCAGGGTGGCTACACCTTC. The encoded protein is CASSYPGGLGQGGYTF. The complete variable domain, with remaining parts taken from reference TRBV7-2 and TRBJ1-2, reads GAGVSQSPSNKVTEKGKDVELRCDPISGHTALYWYRQSLGQGLEFLIYFQGNSAPDKSGLPSDRFSAERTGGSVSTLTIQRTQQEDSAVYLCASSYPGGLGQGGYTFGSGTRLTVV.

The CDR3 reads CASSTSGSSYNEQFF. CDR3 nucleotide sequence: TGTGCCAGTAGTACTAGCGGGAGCTCCTACAATGAGCAGTTCTTC. The rearrangement uses TRBV19 and TRBJ2-1, with 10 positions matching TRBD2. The CDR3 is 15 residues long. J gave up 0 bases and V 4 bases, and 0 bases lay outside the gene matches. Germline CDR1 LNHDA, CDR2 SQIVND (reference sequence).

This clonotype has only a few counts. The chain recombines TRBV3-1 with TRBJ2-2; possible D gene TRBD2, 6 bases. From germline, CDR1 is LGHDT and CDR2 YNNKEL (reference sequence). Trimming removed 0 bases from V and 0 bases from J, with 14 bases in between. The CDR3 is 18 residues long. The CDR3: CASSQEAGGHANTGELFF. CDR3 nucleotides: TGTGCCAGCAGCCAAGAAGCGGGCGGTCACGCGAACACCGGGGAGCTGTTTTTT. The full variable domain, in which reference TRBV3-1 and TRBJ2-2 provide the parts outside the CDR3, is DTAVSQTPKYLVTQMGNDKSIKCEQNLGHDTMYWYKQDSKKFLKIMFSYNNKELIINETVPNRFSPKSPDKAHLNLHINSLELGDSAVYFCASSQEAGGHANTGELFFGEGSRLTVL.

This clonotype showed up just a few times. The CDR3 region has the DNA TGTGCCAGCAGCCATTGGGGCCGAGGCGGGGGAACTGAAGCTTTCTTT. Its translation: CASSHWGRGGGTEAFF. The rearrangement uses TRBV3-1 and TRBJ1-1; a weak D match, TRBD1 (5 bases). V was pared by 3 bases and J by 5 bases, with 19 bases between. Looked up from germline, CDR1 is LGHDT and CDR2 is YNNKEL (reference sequence). The CDR3 length is 16 residues.

This clonotype was counted a few times. This chain connects TRBV12-3 or TRBV12-4 to TRBJ2-1, with TRBD1 matching 7 bases. J gave up 2 bases and V 7 bases, and 5 bases lay outside the gene matches. The CDR3 is 14 amino acids. The chain's CDR3 is CASNLQGAYNEQFF. The CDR3 DNA is TGTGCCAGCAACCTCCAGGGGGCCTACAATGAGCAGTTCTTC.

This clonotype was picked up a small number of times. The rearrangement uses TRBV9 and TRBJ2-3; D is unclear. Germline values: CDR1 SGDLS, CDR2 YYNGEE. Trimming pared 1 base from V and 2 bases from J, leaving 11 bases between. CDR3 length: 15 residues. The chain's CDR3 is CASSVRSSPTDTQYF. The CDR3 DNA follows: TGTGCCAGCAGCGTACGGTCCAGCCCCACAGATACGCAGTATTTT.

The rearrangement uses TRBV12-3 or TRBV12-4 and TRBJ2-3, with a tentative D call TRBD1 (5 bases). This CDR3 has 16 amino acids. Deletions cut 3 bases from V and 2 bases from J, with 15 bases between. CDR3 nucleotide sequence: TGTGCCAGCAGTTTTGGATGGCCAGGGTCCACAGATACGCAGTATTTT. Amino acids: CASSFGWPGSTDTQYF.

J is TRBJ2-1 and V is TRBV20-1; D gene unclear. The CDR3 consists of 12 residues. V lost 3 bases and J lost 6, with 9 bases in between. Germline lookup yields CDR1 DFQATT and CDR2 SNEGSKA (reference sequence). Here the CDR3 reads CSARGGGNEQFF. The CDR3 nucleotides are TGCAGTGCTAGGGGTGGTGGCAATGAGCAGTTCTTC.

Ten or more counts support this clonotype. The rearrangement uses TRBV14 and TRBJ2-6, with D uncertain. The CDR3 is made up of 16 amino acids. From germline, CDR1 is SGHDN and CDR2 FVKESK. With 1 base removed from V and 0 bases from J, the gap between germline ends came to 7 bases. The CDR3 here is CASSQVWFSGANVLTF. In DNA form, the CDR3 reads TGTGCCAGCAGCCAAGTCTGGTTCTCTGGGGCCAACGTCCTGACTTTC.